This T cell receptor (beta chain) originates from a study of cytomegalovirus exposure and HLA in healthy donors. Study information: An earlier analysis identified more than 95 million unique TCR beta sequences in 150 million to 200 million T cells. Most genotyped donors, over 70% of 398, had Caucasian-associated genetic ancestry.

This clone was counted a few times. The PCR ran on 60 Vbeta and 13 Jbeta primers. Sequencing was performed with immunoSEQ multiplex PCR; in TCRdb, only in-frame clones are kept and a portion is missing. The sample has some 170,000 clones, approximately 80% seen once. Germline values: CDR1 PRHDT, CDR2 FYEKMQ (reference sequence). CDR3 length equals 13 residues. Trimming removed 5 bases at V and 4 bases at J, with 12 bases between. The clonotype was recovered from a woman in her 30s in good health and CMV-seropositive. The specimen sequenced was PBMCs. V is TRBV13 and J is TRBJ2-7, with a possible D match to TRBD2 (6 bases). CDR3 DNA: TGTGCCAGCAGCGCGGGACTCACATACGAGCAGTACTTC. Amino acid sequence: CASSAGLTYEQYF.